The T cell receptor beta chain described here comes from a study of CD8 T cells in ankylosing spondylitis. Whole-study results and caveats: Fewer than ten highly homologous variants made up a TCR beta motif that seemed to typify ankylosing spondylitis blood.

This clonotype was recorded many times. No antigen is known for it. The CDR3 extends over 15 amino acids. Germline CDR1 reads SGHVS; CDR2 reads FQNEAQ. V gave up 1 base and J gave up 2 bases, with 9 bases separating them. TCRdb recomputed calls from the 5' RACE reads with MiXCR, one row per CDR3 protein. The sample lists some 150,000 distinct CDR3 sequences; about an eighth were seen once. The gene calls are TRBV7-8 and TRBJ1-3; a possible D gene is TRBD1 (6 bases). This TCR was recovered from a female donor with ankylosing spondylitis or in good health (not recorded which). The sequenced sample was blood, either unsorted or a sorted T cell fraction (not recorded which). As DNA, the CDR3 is TGTGCCAGCAGCTTAGACAGGGTTGCTGGAAACACCATATATTTT. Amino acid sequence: CASSLDRVAGNTIYF.